One and the same sample provided the 22 T cell receptor beta chains below, sequenced in a study of OX40 agonist ivuxolimab in advanced cancers. Produced via immunoSEQ multiplex PCR; TCRdb's table is partial and in-frame only. The sample yields 68,000 or so clones, nearly 85% seen once. The source was CD4+ or CD8+ T cells sorted from blood, collected in a trial of the OX40 agonist ivuxolimab. Source of these receptors: an adult with an advanced solid tumor such as melanoma, head and neck, liver or kidney cancer.

The V gene is TRBV6-1, the J gene TRBJ1-6, with D possibly matching TRBD1 (6 bases). V was clipped by 4 bases and J by 3 bases, with 22 bases between them. The CDR3 loop spans 19 amino acids. CDR1 MNHNS and CDR2 SASEGT come from the germline V gene. CDR3 coding DNA: TGTGCCAGCAGTGGAGGGCAGGGGTTATCCCCTCTCTATAATTCACCCCTCCACTTT. Protein product: CASSGGQGLSPLYNSPLHF.

This clone is medium-sized (0.01 to 0.1%) by share. The chain is built from TRBV2 and TRBJ1-2; D is perhaps TRBD1 (5 bases). The CDR3 length is 14 residues. The V and J ends lost 5 bases and 2 bases respectively, with 12 bases between them. Germline V gene lookup returns CDR1 SNHLY and CDR2 FYNNEI. Written as DNA, the CDR3 is TGTGCCAGCAGTATCCGGGACCTAAACTATGGCTACACCTTC. It encodes CASSIRDLNYGYTF.

This clone was counted between two and nine times. The chain uses TRBV5-4 and TRBJ2-3, with 9 bases aligning to TRBD1. After removal of 4 bases from V and 4 bases from J, the junction contained 4 bases not matched to a gene. The length of the CDR3 is 14 residues. Per the germline V gene, CDR1 is SGHNT and CDR2 is YYREEE (reference sequence). The CDR3 protein is CASSGTGWADTQYF. CDR3 DNA: TGTGCCAGCAGCGGGACAGGGTGGGCAGATACGCAGTATTTT.

CDR3 DNA: TGTGCCAGCAGCGTGCCCCGGCAAGGCACTGAAGCTTTCTTT. This translates into CASSVPRQGTEAFF. The chain combines TRBV9 with TRBJ1-1, with D unresolved. In germline, CDR1 is SGDLS, CDR2 YYNGEE. V gave up 2 bases and J gave up 4 bases, with 12 bases separating them. The CDR3 is 14 residues long.

V gene TRBV2 combines with J gene TRBJ1-2, with D unclear. CDR1 and CDR2 (germline): SNHLY, FYNNEI. V dropped 4 bases and J dropped 2 bases, with 14 bases sitting between them. The CDR3 extends over 15 amino acids. This chain's CDR3 is CASSALGLENYGYTF. The DNA for the CDR3 is TGTGCCAGCAGTGCTTTGGGGTTGGAAAACTATGGCTACACCTTC.

The genes are TRBV6-1 and TRBJ2-7; 7 nucleotides agree with TRBD2. Per germline, CDR1 MNHNS and CDR2 SASEGT. This CDR3 spans 13 amino acids. V was pared by 6 bases and J by 2 bases, with 4 bases of the junction left unmatched. In nucleotides, the CDR3 is TGTGCCAGCAGACTGACTAGCCCCTACGAGCAGTACTTC. Its protein product is CASRLTSPYEQYF.

J is TRBJ1-2 and V is TRBV14; TRBD1 aligns across 7 bases. CDR1 is SGHDN and CDR2 is FVKESK in the germline V gene. This CDR3 is built from 13 residues. V trimming: 6 bases; J trimming: 6 bases; junction bases outside the gene matches: 7. CDR3 amino acids: CASRTTGQDGYTF. The CDR3 DNA is TGTGCCAGCAGGACGACAGGGCAGGATGGCTACACCTTC.

The V call is TRBV19, the J call TRBJ2-7, with D unresolved. The length of the CDR3 is 19 residues. The germline V gene has CDR1 LNHDA and CDR2 SQIVND (reference sequence). The ends were cut back, 8 bases at V and 5 bases at J, with 34 bases in the middle. CDR3 residues: CASPHRCGRVIHHPNEQYV. CDR3 coding DNA: TGTGCCAGTCCCCATCGTTGCGGACGGGTCATCCACCACCCCAACGAGCAGTACGTC.

There are a few counts of this clone. This chain links TRBV2 with TRBJ2-7; a possible D gene is TRBD1 (6 bases). Per the germline V gene, CDR1 is SNHLY and CDR2 is FYNNEI. V dropped 7 bases and J dropped 7 bases, with 11 bases sitting between them. This CDR3 is built from 11 residues. The CDR3 protein is CASKAQGEQYF. The DNA of the CDR3 is TGTGCCAGCAAAGCTCAGGGGGAGCAGTACTTC.

This clone was seen only once. The chain is built from TRBV11-2 and TRBJ2-5, with D perhaps matching TRBD1 (6 bases). The V end was cut by 3 bases, the J end by 3 bases, with 11 bases between. CDR3 size: 14 residues. Germline lookup yields CDR1 SGHAT and CDR2 FQNNGV. Written as DNA, the CDR3 is TGTGCCAGCAGCTTGACGCAGGGGAAAGAGACCCAGTACTTC. This sequence encodes CASSLTQGKETQYF. Based on the CDR3 plus reference TRBV11-2 and TRBJ2-5, the full variable domain is EAGVAQSPRYKIIEKRQSVAFWCNPISGHATLYWYQQILGQGPKLLIQFQNNGVVDDSQLPKDRFSAERLKGVDSTLKIQPAKLEDSAVYLCASSLTQGKETQYFGPGTRLLVL.

The V and J genes are TRBV2 and TRBJ2-3; no definite D call. The V end lost 6 bases, the J end lost 2 bases, and 9 bases lay between the germline ends. The CDR3 runs to 13 residues. CDR1 is SNHLY and CDR2 is FYNNEI in the germline V gene. CDR3 in DNA: TGTGCCAGCAGCGGCGGATACACAGATACGCAGTATTTT. This gives the protein CASSGGYTDTQYF. Filled out from reference TRBV2 and TRBJ2-3, the complete variable domain reads EPEVTQTPSHQVTQMGQEVILRCVPISNHLYFYWYRQILGQKVEFLVSFYNNEISEKSEIFDDQFSVERPDGSNFTLKIRSTKLEDSAMYFCASSGGYTDTQYFGPGTRLTVL.

V usage is TRBV9 and J usage is TRBJ1-2; possible D gene TRBD1, 6 bases. Germline V lookup: CDR1 SGDLS, CDR2 YYNGEE. V was cut by 3 bases and J by 8 bases, with 20 bases left in between. The CDR3 sequence is 15 residues long. The CDR3: CASSAPRGATGGYTF. The CDR3, as DNA: TGTGCCAGCAGCGCCCCGAGGGGGGCAACGGGAGGCTACACCTTC.

The CDR3 DNA reads as TGCGCCAGCAGCTACAGGGACAGGGGGCCGACCAAAAACATTCAGTACTTC. Its protein is CASSYRDRGPTKNIQYF. The J gene is TRBJ2-4, the V gene TRBV5-1, with TRBD1 matching over 12 bases. Germline V gene data show CDR1 as SGHRS and CDR2 as YFSETQ. V trimming: 3 bases; J trimming: 2 bases; junction bases outside the gene matches: 6. The CDR3 totals 17 residues.

The chain has TRBV6-5 and TRBJ1-1, with D possibly TRBD1 on 5 matching bases. Germline V gene data show CDR1 as MNHEY and CDR2 as SVGAGI. This CDR3 comprises 13 residues. The ends were cut back, 2 bases at V and 4 bases at J, with 8 bases in the middle. This CDR3 reads CASSYGGGTEAFF. CDR3 in DNA: TGTGCCAGCAGTTACGGGGGGGGCACTGAAGCTTTCTTT.

V usage is TRBV5-1 and J usage is TRBJ2-1, with 7 bases fitting TRBD1. After removal of 3 bases from V and 3 bases from J, the junction contained 3 bases not matched to a gene. Germline lookup yields CDR1 SGHRS and CDR2 YFSETQ. This CDR3 comprises 14 residues. The CDR3 DNA sequence: TGCGCCAGCAGCTCCGGGACAGACTACAATGAGCAGTTCTTC. The encoded protein is CASSSGTDYNEQFF.

This chain connects TRBV7-6 to TRBJ2-3, with 7 bases that match TRBD2. The CDR3 is 17 amino acids. Germline values: CDR1 SGHVS, CDR2 FNYEAQ. With V trimmed by 4 bases and J by 2 bases, 12 bases remained unmatched. The CDR3 is CASSSYPGQRDTDTQYF. The CDR3 coding sequence is TGTGCCAGCAGCTCCTACCCGGGGCAGCGGGACACAGATACGCAGTATTTT.

The chain links TRBV4-1 to TRBJ1-2, with TRBD1 identical over 11 bases. CDR3 size: 17 residues. Germline CDR1 and CDR2: MGHRA and YSYEKL. V was clipped by 0 bases and J by 4 bases; unmatched bases: 7. CDR3 DNA sequence: TGCGCCAGCAGCCAAGAACTATGGGACAGGGGGATCTATGGCTACACCTTC. Protein product: CASSQELWDRGIYGYTF.

The chain recombines TRBV5-4 with TRBJ2-3; D call uncertain. Germline V gene data show CDR1 as SGHNT and CDR2 as YYREEE (reference sequence). The CDR3 covers 12 residues. With 0 bases removed from V and 6 bases from J, the gap between germline ends came to 5 bases. CDR3 nucleotides: TGTGCCAGCAGCTTGGCCTACGATACGCAGTATTTT. Translating it yields CASSLAYDTQYF. Variable domain in full (rest from reference TRBV5-4 and TRBJ2-3): ETGVTQSPTHLIKTRGQQVTLRCSSQSGHNTVSWYQQALGQGPQFIFQYYREEENGRGNFPPRFSGLQFPNYSSELNVNALELDDSALYLCASSLAYDTQYFGPGTRLTVL.

V gene TRBV9 combines with J gene TRBJ1-1; the match to TRBD1 covers 7 bases. The CDR3 runs 16 residues. Germline assignment: CDR1 SGDLS and CDR2 YYNGEE. V trimming: 0 bases; J trimming: 0 bases; junction bases outside the gene matches: 5. The CDR3: CASSVGLQGLNTEAFF. DNA of the CDR3: TGTGCCAGCAGCGTAGGCCTACAGGGGCTGAACACTGAAGCTTTCTTT. Based on the CDR3 plus reference TRBV9 and TRBJ1-1, the full variable domain is DSGVTQTPKHLITATGQRVTLRCSPRSGDLSVYWYQQSLDQGLQFLIQYYNGEERAKGNILERFSAQQFPDLHSELNLSSLELGDSALYFCASSVGLQGLNTEAFFGQGTRLTVV.

V gene TRBV5-1 combines with J gene TRBJ2-5; TRBD2 matches at 7 bases. The J call is uncertain, as TRBJ2-7 better fits the DNA end. This CDR3 spans 14 amino acids. Germline CDR1 and CDR2: SGHRS and YFSETQ. CDR3 nucleotide sequence: TGCGCCAGCAGCTTGCTCCTAGCGGCCTACGAGCAGTACTTC. Amino acid sequence: CASSLLLAAYEQYF.

This clone was seen just once. The chain has TRBV19 and TRBJ2-7; D perhaps matches TRBD1 (5 bases). Germline CDR1 and CDR2: LNHDA and SQIVND (reference sequence). This CDR3 is 15 amino acids long. V dropped 4 bases and J dropped 3 bases, with 16 bases sitting between them. The DNA for the CDR3 is TGTGCCAGTAGTAGCCGGCAGGGTCAGGGCTACGAGCAGTACTTC. Translating it yields CASSSRQGQGYEQYF.

The gene calls are TRBV5-1 and TRBJ2-1; D is possibly TRBD1 or TRBD2 (5 bases each). This CDR3 spans 12 amino acids. V shed 4 bases and J shed 15 bases, with 17 bases lying between them. The germline gives CDR1 SGHRS, CDR2 YFSETQ. The CDR3 sequence is CASSLGPDSRFF. The DNA for the CDR3 is TGCGCCAGCAGCCTGGGACCCGATAGTCGGTTCTTC.